This T cell receptor beta chain was recovered during a study of blood T cell repertoires in COVID-19. Individuals aged roughly 18 to 95 years were recruited from approximately 24 US areas. This clone was observed once. The CDR3 runs 14 residues. CDR1 is SGHTA and CDR2 is FQGNSA in the germline V gene. V lost 5 bases and J lost 7; bases outside the gene matches: 6. Profiled with immunoSEQ multiplex PCR; TCRdb holds only in-frame clones, not every one. The sample lists 150,000 to 200,000 clones, approximately 80% occurring once. This TCR derives from a man between 65 and 79 years old who had been exposed to COVID-19. Sequencing was performed on PBMCs or T cells enriched from blood (not recorded which). The V and J genes are TRBV7-2 and TRBJ2-1; 9 positions match TRBD1. The CDR3 loop is CASSPRTGVNEQFF. CDR3 nucleotide sequence: TGTGCCAGCAGCCCGAGGACAGGGGTGAATGAGCAGTTCTTC.